These 9 T cell receptor beta chains originate from one sample sequenced in a study of cytomegalovirus exposure and HLA in healthy donors. Profiled with immunoSEQ multiplex PCR; TCRdb holds only in-frame clones, not every one. The data hold 150,000 to 200,000 clones, with around 85% observed a single time. The sequenced material came from PBMCs. The receptors originated from a man between 18 and 35 years old in good health and CMV-seropositive.

This chain uses TRBV5-1 with TRBJ2-1; 10 bases are a match to TRBD2. Germline CDR1 reads SGHRS; CDR2 reads YFSETQ. This CDR3 is 15 amino acids long. Trimming took 6 bases from V and 7 from J; bases not matched to a gene: 10. The CDR3 coding sequence is TGCGCCAGCAAAAGAGAACTAGCGGGATCGAATGAGCAGTTCTTC. This gives the protein CASKRELAGSNEQFF.

The CDR3 here is CASTSKGGLYYGYTF. DNA for the CDR3: TGTGCCAGCACGTCGAAAGGGGGCCTTTACTATGGCTACACCTTC. The V and J genes are TRBV28 and TRBJ1-2, with 7 nucleotides matching TRBD1. J lost 3 bases, V lost 7 bases, and 11 bases had no gene match. Per germline, CDR1 MDHEN and CDR2 SYDVKM. This CDR3 contains 15 residues.

The J gene is TRBJ2-7, the V gene TRBV29-1, with D possibly TRBD1 on 6 matching bases. From germline, CDR1 is SQVTM and CDR2 ANQGSEA. Trimming shortened V by 4 bases and J by 3 bases, and 13 bases separated the two germline ends. This CDR3 spans 13 amino acids. CDR3 DNA sequence: TGCAGCGTTGTGGGGGCCAAGTACTACGAGCAGTACTTC. This codes for CSVVGAKYYEQYF.

V and J are TRBV19 and TRBJ1-5; D gene ambiguous. The CDR3 runs to 16 residues. Germline V CDR1 and CDR2: LNHDA, SQIVND (reference sequence). V dropped 4 bases and J dropped 3 bases, with 16 bases sitting between them. DNA for the CDR3: TGTGCCAGTAGTAGGCAGGATAGGGAGCTCAATCAGCCCCAGCATTTT. It specifies CASSRQDRELNQPQHF.

This clone was observed a few times. The V and J genes are TRBV7-3 and TRBJ1-5; a possible D gene is TRBD1 (6 bases). The CDR3 totals 16 residues. Trimming stripped 5 bases from V and 5 bases from J, with 19 bases between. The V gene's germline CDR1 is SGHTA and CDR2 FQGTGA. The CDR3 is CASSLTQGSPDQPQHF. The CDR3, as DNA: TGTGCCAGCAGCCTTACACAGGGTAGTCCGGATCAGCCCCAGCATTTT.

The chain links TRBV7-9 to TRBJ2-7, with a possible D match to TRBD1 (6 bases). Germline-derived CDR1 and CDR2 are SEHNR and FQNEAQ (reference sequence). Trimming removed 4 bases at V and 5 bases at J, with 15 bases between. The CDR3 spans 14 residues. CDR3 nucleotide sequence: TGTGCCAGCAGCTCGCGAAACAGGGTCCACGAGCAGTACTTC. Translating it yields CASSSRNRVHEQYF. Full variable domain (missing parts from reference TRBV7-9 and TRBJ2-7): DTGVSQNPRHKITKRGQNVTFRCDPISEHNRLYWYRQTLGQGPEFLTYFQNEAQLEKSRLLSDRFSAERPKGSFSTLEIQRTEQGDSAMYLCASSSRNRVHEQYFGPGTRLTVT.

The V and J genes are TRBV28 and TRBJ2-3; 16 bases agree with TRBD2. This CDR3 has 20 amino acids. In germline, CDR1 is MDHEN, CDR2 SYDVKM. With 6 bases clipped from V and 4 bases from J, the junction kept 16 bases outside the gene matches. Written as DNA, the CDR3 is TGTGCCAGCAGATCATCCCCCGGGACTAGCGGGAGGGGGACACCAGATACGCAGTATTTT. This translates into CASRSSPGTSGRGTPDTQYF.

The chain links TRBV7-9 to TRBJ1-1; 11 bases agree with TRBD1. The germline CDR1 and CDR2 sequences are SEHNR and FQNEAQ (reference sequence). The CDR3 is made up of 14 amino acids. V lost 6 bases and J lost 5; bases outside the gene matches: 5. The CDR3 DNA sequence: TGTGCCAGCAGGCCGGGACAGGGGGGAACTGAAGCTTTCTTT. The encoded protein is CASRPGQGGTEAFF.

The V and J genes are TRBV7-9 and TRBJ2-5; D may be TRBD1 (6 bases). Germline V CDR1 and CDR2: SEHNR, FQNEAQ (reference sequence). Trimming removed 5 bases at V and 3 bases at J, with 13 bases between. The CDR3 is 14 amino acids. This chain's CDR3 is CASSDDRSEETQYF. The CDR3 DNA follows: TGTGCCAGCAGCGACGACAGGTCAGAAGAGACCCAGTACTTC.